This paragraph reports one TCR beta chain. The authors' processing: For nucleated cells, counts were estimated from reference gene primer amplification. Data came from immunoSEQ multiplex PCR; TCRdb stores just in-frame clones and leaves some out. V and J calls and clone size come straight from that table; D and trimming were deduced from the DNA. Counted here are 72,000 or so clones, under 90% occurring once; the ten biggest clones make up roughly 18%. This specimen comes from a study of blood T cell repertoires in COVID-19. Study at large: COVID-19 samples collected from the United States, Italy and Spain covered acute and convalescent phases. Nucleic acid was either cDNA or gDNA, and it came from T cells, B-cell-depleted T cells, or PBMCs.

Material for sequencing was peripheral blood. This TCR derives from an older man who had recovered from COVID-19.

The CDR3 DNA follows: TGTGCCAGCAGCCACCGGAGTCCTGGGGCCAACGTCCTGACTTTC. It yields the protein CASSHRSPGANVLTF. The chain joins TRBV7-2 to TRBJ2-6; D is ambiguous. Trimming removed 5 bases at V and 2 bases at J, with 10 bases between. The CDR3 extends over 15 amino acids. Per germline, CDR1 SGHTA and CDR2 FQGNSA.